The 27 T cell receptor beta chains in this list originate from one sample, sequenced in a study of CD8 T cells in Susac syndrome. Random hexamers were used to reverse transcribe the RNA input (roughly 0.5 to 1 ug). One entry per CDR3 protein, called by TCRdb with MiXCR from the immunoSEQ multiplex PCR reads. Of about 180,000 distinct CDR3 sequences in the sample, about 94% were seen once. What was sequenced was CD4+ T cells from PBMCs. These receptors were obtained from a human donor with multiple sclerosis.

This chain links TRBV28 with TRBJ2-7; 9 positions match TRBD1. J lost 3 bases, V lost 4 bases, and 13 bases had no gene match. The CDR3 spans 17 residues. Per the germline V gene, CDR1 is MDHEN and CDR2 is SYDVKM. The CDR3 spells CASSSSAPGQGVYEQYF. CDR3 nucleotide sequence: TGTGCCAGCAGTTCTTCAGCTCCGGGACAGGGTGTCTACGAGCAGTACTTC.

DNA for the CDR3: TGCGCCAGCAGTCCTAGGGCAGGGGGACCCCAAGAGACCCAGTACTTC. Amino acid sequence: CASSPRAGGPQETQYF. This chain links TRBV23-1 with TRBJ2-5, with TRBD1 matching 7 bases. TRBV23-1 is an ORF; its function is uncertain. Trimming cost V 4 bases and J 1 base; bases outside gene matches: 9. CDR3 length: 16 residues.

The chain is built from TRBV7-8 and TRBJ1-3; D call uncertain. Germline CDR1 SGHVS, CDR2 FQNEAQ. The CDR3 covers 16 residues. Trimming removed 1 base from V and 4 bases from J, with 14 bases in between. CDR3 amino acids: CASSLEEKMGGNTIYF. CDR3 bases: TGTGCCAGCAGCTTAGAAGAGAAAATGGGAGGAAACACCATATATTTT.

The gene calls are TRBV12-3 or TRBV12-4 and TRBJ2-7; 10 nucleotides agree with TRBD2. Trimming cost V 2 bases and J 4 bases; bases outside gene matches: 5. The CDR3 is 15 amino acids. The CDR3 protein is CASSLSGGARYEQYF. The CDR3 DNA reads as TGTGCCAGCAGTTTAAGCGGGGGGGCCAGATACGAGCAGTACTTC.

V is TRBV12-3 or TRBV12-4 and J is TRBJ2-4; D gene unclear. The length of the CDR3 is 13 residues. With 6 bases removed from V and 5 bases from J, the gap between germline ends came to 11 bases. CDR3: CASRRTAENIQYF. CDR3 DNA: TGTGCCAGCAGAAGGACCGCCGAAAACATTCAGTACTTC.

This chain links TRBV5-1 with TRBJ1-1, with D possibly TRBD1 on 6 matching bases. The CDR3 is 16 residues long. V lost 1 base and J 3 bases, leaving 16 bases between the germline ends. Germline lookup yields CDR1 SGHRS and CDR2 YFSETQ. In DNA form, the CDR3 reads TGCGCCAGCAGCTTGACAGGGAGGATTGGGGACACTGAAGCTTTCTTT. Residues: CASSLTGRIGDTEAFF.

The chain links TRBV28 to TRBJ1-1, with a possible D match to TRBD1 (5 bases). The CDR3 contains 14 residues. V was shortened by 7 bases and J by 4 bases, with 16 bases between the two germline ends. Germline loops: CDR1 MDHEN, CDR2 SYDVKM. The CDR3: CASTSLAGTTEAFF. In nucleotides, the CDR3 is TGTGCCAGCACTAGTTTAGCAGGGACCACTGAAGCTTTCTTT.

The chain recombines TRBV24-1 with TRBJ2-2; maybe TRBD2 (6 bases). V was clipped by 4 bases and J by 4 bases, with 9 bases between them. CDR1 and CDR2 (germline): KGHDR, SFDVKD. CDR3 length: 14 amino acids. The CDR3: CATSDTGGTGELFF. As DNA, the CDR3 is TGTGCCACCAGTGACACCGGGGGCACCGGGGAGCTGTTTTTT.

The chain employs TRBV2 and TRBJ2-7; 8 nucleotides line up with TRBD1. The CDR3 has 15 residues. Germline lookup yields CDR1 SNHLY and CDR2 FYNNEI. J gave up 0 bases and V 7 bases, and 8 bases lay outside the gene matches. The CDR3 loop reads CASILQGELSYEQYF. The CDR3 nucleotides read TGTGCCAGCATCCTACAGGGGGAACTCTCCTACGAGCAGTACTTC.

This clonotype appeared a few times. The V gene is TRBV15, the J gene TRBJ2-5; D gene unclear. Germline lookup yields CDR1 LNHNV and CDR2 YYDKDF (reference sequence). V shed 0 bases and J shed 4 bases, with 6 bases lying between them. This CDR3 has 13 residues. CDR3 loop: CATSRDRVETQYF. The CDR3 bases are TGTGCCACCAGCAGAGATCGTGTAGAGACCCAGTACTTC.

This sequence joins TRBV20-1 and TRBJ2-2; 9 nucleotides match TRBD2. The length of the CDR3 is 15 residues. Germline V CDR1 and CDR2: DFQATT, SNEGSKA (reference sequence). With V trimmed by 6 bases and J by 8 bases, 13 bases remained unmatched. The CDR3 protein is CSAHDVAGVRGELFF. The CDR3 DNA is TGCAGTGCCCACGACGTAGCGGGAGTACGGGGGGAGCTGTTTTTT.

The gene calls are TRBV7-3 and TRBJ1-1; D ambiguous. CDR3 length: 15 amino acids. Per germline, CDR1 SGHTA and CDR2 FQGTGA. Trimming left V 2 bases short and J 1 base short, with 11 bases between. CDR3 residues: CASSLEGVGNTEAFF. The CDR3 coding sequence is TGTGCCAGCAGCTTAGAGGGAGTGGGGAACACTGAAGCTTTCTTT.

The genes are TRBV5-1 and TRBJ1-2; D possibly corresponds to TRBD1 (6 bases). Deletions cut 0 bases from V and 2 bases from J, with 8 bases between. Germline V lookup: CDR1 SGHRS, CDR2 YFSETQ. The CDR3 contains 14 residues. CDR3: CASSLEGTNYGYTF. The CDR3 DNA reads TGCGCCAGCAGCTTGGAAGGGACAAACTATGGCTACACCTTC.

The chain is built from TRBV12-3 or TRBV12-4 and TRBJ2-7, with TRBD2 as a possible D gene (5 bases). V dropped 3 bases and J dropped 2 bases, with 14 bases sitting between them. The CDR3 spans 15 residues. DNA of the CDR3: TGTGCCAGCAGTTTTGGAAGCGGAACCCCCTACGAGCAGTACTTC. Encoded protein: CASSFGSGTPYEQYF.

This chain uses TRBV10-3 with TRBJ2-2, with unresolved D. CDR1 and CDR2 (germline): ENHRY, SYGVKD. CDR3 size: 12 residues. V shed 6 bases and J shed 4 bases, with 6 bases lying between them. CDR3 sequence: CAIRPITGELFF. DNA of the CDR3: TGTGCCATCAGGCCCATCACCGGGGAGCTGTTTTTT.

The rearrangement links TRBV9 to TRBJ2-3; D is perhaps TRBD2 (5 bases). The germline CDR1 and CDR2 sequences are SGDLS and YYNGEE. The CDR3 spans 16 residues. Trimming shortened V by 3 bases and J by 5 bases, and 19 bases separated the two germline ends. The CDR3 sequence: CASSAQVTRTGDTQYF. In DNA, the CDR3 is TGTGCCAGCAGCGCTCAGGTGACCAGGACTGGAGATACGCAGTATTTT.

This chain uses TRBV20-1 with TRBJ1-5; D gene ambiguous. Germline assignment: CDR1 DFQATT and CDR2 SNEGSKA (reference sequence). V lost 1 base to trimming and J lost 4 bases, with 8 bases between them. The CDR3 sequence is 13 residues long. Written as DNA, the CDR3 is TGCAGTGCTAGAGGATCCGGGAATCAGCCCCAGCATTTT. Translation: CSARGSGNQPQHF.

V and J are TRBV20-1 and TRBJ2-5; 9 nucleotides agree with TRBD2. Germline V CDR1 and CDR2: DFQATT, SNEGSKA (reference sequence). V trimming: 6 bases; J trimming: 0 bases; junction bases outside the gene matches: 8. CDR3 length: 15 amino acids. The CDR3 DNA sequence: TGCAGTGCCCTGGGGGCTAGCGGGAACCAAGAGACCCAGTACTTC. This encodes CSALGASGNQETQYF.

The chain uses TRBV2 and TRBJ2-2; 10 nucleotides match TRBD2. J lost 1 base, V lost 3 bases, and 5 bases had no gene match. The CDR3 has 17 residues. Per germline, CDR1 SNHLY and CDR2 FYNNEI. The CDR3 DNA follows: TGTGCCAGCAGTGATCGGGGACTAGCGATGAACACCGGGGAGCTGTTTTTT. Translated: CASSDRGLAMNTGELFF.

This clonotype came up once. V is TRBV7-9 and J is TRBJ2-1, with D unclear. The V gene's germline CDR1 is SEHNR and CDR2 FQNEAQ (reference sequence). The length of the CDR3 is 13 residues. Trimming left V 5 bases short and J 8 bases short, with 13 bases between. Written as DNA, the CDR3 is TGTGCCAGCAGCCCCAGCCTTGGGGATGAGCAGTTCTTC. Translating it yields CASSPSLGDEQFF.

The chain combines TRBV6-6 with TRBJ2-7, with 9 nucleotides matching TRBD2. J gave up 3 bases and V 0 bases, and 3 bases lay outside the gene matches. The length of the CDR3 is 15 residues. Germline loops: CDR1 MNHNY, CDR2 SVGAGI (reference sequence). CDR3 nucleotide sequence: TGTGCCAGCAGTTACTCTGCGGGAGGGTTCTACGAGCAGTACTTC. Translated: CASSYSAGGFYEQYF.

The chain couples TRBV27 to TRBJ2-7; maybe TRBD1 (5 bases). Germline V gives CDR1 MNHEY, CDR2 SMNVEV (reference sequence). Between the trimmed V and J ends, which lost 6 bases and 2 bases, there was a span of 23 bases. The CDR3 loop spans 17 amino acids. CDR3 sequence (DNA): TGTGCCAGCAGCTCCCCTACTGGTAACAGGCGCGCCTACGAGCAGTACTTC. It is translated as CASSSPTGNRRAYEQYF.

The rearrangement uses TRBV12-3 or TRBV12-4 and TRBJ2-1; 14 nucleotides align to TRBD2. This CDR3 is built from 20 residues. The junction had 8 bases not matched to a gene; V was cut back by 1 base and J by 0 bases. The CDR3 region has the DNA TGTGCCAGCAGTTTAGGGGGACTAGCGGGAGCCTTTAGCTCCTACAATGAGCAGTTCTTC. Encoded protein: CASSLGGLAGAFSSYNEQFF.

This CDR3 is CASSEATGDQPQHF. For the CDR3, the DNA is TGTGCCAGCAGTGAAGCGACAGGGGATCAGCCCCAGCATTTT. This sequence joins TRBV2 and TRBJ1-5; TRBD1 matches 8 bases. Germline V CDR1 and CDR2: SNHLY, FYNNEI. CDR3 length equals 14 residues. The trim removed 0 bases at V and 5 bases at J, leaving 0 bases unmatched.

The V gene is TRBV12-3 or TRBV12-4, the J gene TRBJ1-4; TRBD1 agrees at 11 bases. With V trimmed by 4 bases and J by 7 bases, 5 bases remained unmatched. The CDR3 is 15 amino acids. The CDR3 bases are TGTGCCAGCAGTTCGGGGACAGGGGGTATTGAAAAACTGTTTTTT. Its protein is CASSSGTGGIEKLFF.

V gene TRBV29-1 combines with J gene TRBJ2-7; 9 positions agree with TRBD1. The germline V gene has CDR1 SQVTM and CDR2 ANQGSEA. This CDR3 region has 13 residues. V trimming: 5 bases; J trimming: 7 bases; junction bases outside the gene matches: 9. CDR3 DNA sequence: TGCAGCGTTACCGGGACAGGGTACGAAGAGCAGTACTTC. This gives the protein CSVTGTGYEEQYF.

J is TRBJ2-7 and V is TRBV9; D gene uncertain. V shed 0 bases and J shed 1 base, with 11 bases lying between them. The CDR3 contains 15 residues. In germline, CDR1 is SGDLS, CDR2 YYNGEE. CDR3 sequence: CASSVATGPSYEQYF. In DNA, the CDR3 is TGTGCCAGCAGCGTAGCTACCGGACCGTCCTACGAGCAGTACTTC.